This TCR beta chain was identified in a study of blood T cell repertoires in COVID-19. This table comes from immunoSEQ multiplex PCR, and its TCRdb copy is limited to in-frame clones, with some not included. In the table there are 250,000 to 300,000 clones, about 90% of which are singletons. V was cut by 3 bases and J by 1 base, with 9 bases left in between. The CDR3 extends over 14 amino acids. The V gene's germline CDR1 is DFQATT and CDR2 SNEGSKA (reference sequence). This clone was counted only a few times. Sequenced sample: peripheral blood. This clonotype was obtained from a woman in her twenties or thirties with COVID-19, enrolled during active disease. V usage is TRBV20-1 and J usage is TRBJ2-2, with D possibly matching TRBD1 (5 bases). CDR3 residues: CSASGDRNTGELFF. The CDR3 DNA sequence: TGCAGTGCTAGTGGAGACAGGAACACCGGGGAGCTGTTTTTT.